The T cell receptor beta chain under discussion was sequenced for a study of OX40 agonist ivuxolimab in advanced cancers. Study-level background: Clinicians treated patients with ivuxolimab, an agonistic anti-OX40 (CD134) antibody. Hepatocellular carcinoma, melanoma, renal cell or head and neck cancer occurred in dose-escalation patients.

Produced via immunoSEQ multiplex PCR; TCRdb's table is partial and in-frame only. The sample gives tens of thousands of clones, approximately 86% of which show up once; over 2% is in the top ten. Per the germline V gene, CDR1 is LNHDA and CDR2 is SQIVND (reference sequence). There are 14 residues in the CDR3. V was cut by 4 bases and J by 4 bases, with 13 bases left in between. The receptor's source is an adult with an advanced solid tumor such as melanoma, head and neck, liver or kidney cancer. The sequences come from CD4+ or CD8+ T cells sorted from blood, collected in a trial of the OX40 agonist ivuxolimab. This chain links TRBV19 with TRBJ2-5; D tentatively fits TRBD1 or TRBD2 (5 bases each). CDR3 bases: TGTGCCAGTAGTAGGGGGTTTACGCTAGAGACCCAGTACTTC. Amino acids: CASSRGFTLETQYF.